This T cell receptor (beta chain) was sequenced for a study of graft-versus-host responses after intestinal transplantation. About the research overall: Recipients across the board were started on anti-thymocyte globulin induction, then kept on tacrolimus and steroids for around 3 years.

The protocol was immunoSEQ multiplex PCR, while the TCRdb copy is restricted to in-frame clones and leaves out a portion. The sample includes about 84,000 clones, more than 85% of them seen just once. The CDR3 spans 9 residues. Germline CDR1 MNHEY, CDR2 SVGAGI. V shed 3 bases and J shed 11 bases, with 5 bases lying between them. This clone was seen only a few times. Its antigen remains unidentified. The chain links TRBV6-5 to TRBJ2-7; no clear D gene. This clonotype was obtained from a human donor who was the organ donor for an intestinal transplant. Sequencing used unstimulated CD4+ T cells sorted from spleen or lymph node cells, obtained before transplant. This CDR3 is CASSYHEYF. CDR3 nucleotides: TGTGCCAGCAGTTATCATGAGTACTTC.